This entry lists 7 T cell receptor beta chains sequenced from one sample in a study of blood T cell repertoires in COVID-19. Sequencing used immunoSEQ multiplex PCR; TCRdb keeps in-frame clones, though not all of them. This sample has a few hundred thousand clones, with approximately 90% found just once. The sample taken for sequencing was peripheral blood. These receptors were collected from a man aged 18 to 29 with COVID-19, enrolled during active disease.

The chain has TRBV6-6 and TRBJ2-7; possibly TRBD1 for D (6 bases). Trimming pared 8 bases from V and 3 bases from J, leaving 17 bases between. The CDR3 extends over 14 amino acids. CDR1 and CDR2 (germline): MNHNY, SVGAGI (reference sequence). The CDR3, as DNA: TGTGCCAGCTGTGGGACAAGGGCATTCTACGAGCAGTACTTC. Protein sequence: CASCGTRAFYEQYF.

The CDR3 spells CASSLWTGSYEQYF. CDR3 nucleotides: TGTGCCAGCAGCCTATGGACAGGGAGCTACGAGCAGTACTTC. The chain employs TRBV5-5 and TRBJ2-7, with 8 bases matching TRBD1. The CDR3 consists of 14 residues. V shed 4 bases, J shed 3 bases, and the junction held 6 bases outside the gene matches. CDR1 is SGHKS and CDR2 is YYEKEE in the germline V gene (reference sequence).

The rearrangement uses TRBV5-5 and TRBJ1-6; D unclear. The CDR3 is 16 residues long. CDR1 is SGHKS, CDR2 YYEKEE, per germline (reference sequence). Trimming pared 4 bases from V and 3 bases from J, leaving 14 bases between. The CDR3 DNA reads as TGTGCCAGCAGCCCATCCCCGGGGAACTATAATTCACCCCTCCACTTT. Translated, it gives CASSPSPGNYNSPLHF.

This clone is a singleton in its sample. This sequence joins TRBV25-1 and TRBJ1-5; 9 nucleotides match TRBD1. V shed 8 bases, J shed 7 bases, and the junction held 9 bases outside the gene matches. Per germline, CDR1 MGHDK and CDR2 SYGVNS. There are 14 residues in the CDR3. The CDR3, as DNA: TGTGCCAGCGGGTCACAGGGGGCTTGCCAGCCCCAGCATTTT. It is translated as CASGSQGACQPQHF.

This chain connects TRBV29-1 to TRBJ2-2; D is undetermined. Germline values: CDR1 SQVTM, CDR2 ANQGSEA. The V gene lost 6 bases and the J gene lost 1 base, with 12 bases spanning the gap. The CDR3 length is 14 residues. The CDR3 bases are TGCAGCGTCAAACCCAGAGGGAACACCGGGGAGCTGTTTTTT. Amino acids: CSVKPRGNTGELFF.

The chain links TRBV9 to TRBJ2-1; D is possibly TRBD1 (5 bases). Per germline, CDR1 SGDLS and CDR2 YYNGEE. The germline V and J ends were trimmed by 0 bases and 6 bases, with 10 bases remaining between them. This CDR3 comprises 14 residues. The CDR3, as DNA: TGTGCCAGCAGCGTAGGACCAGGGCCCAATGAGCAGTTCTTC. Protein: CASSVGPGPNEQFF.

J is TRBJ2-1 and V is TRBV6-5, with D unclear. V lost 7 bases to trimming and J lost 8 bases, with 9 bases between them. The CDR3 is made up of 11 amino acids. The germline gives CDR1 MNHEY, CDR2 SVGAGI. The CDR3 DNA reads TGTGCCAGCACGGGTTTCGATGAGCAGTTCTTC. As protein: CASTGFDEQFF.